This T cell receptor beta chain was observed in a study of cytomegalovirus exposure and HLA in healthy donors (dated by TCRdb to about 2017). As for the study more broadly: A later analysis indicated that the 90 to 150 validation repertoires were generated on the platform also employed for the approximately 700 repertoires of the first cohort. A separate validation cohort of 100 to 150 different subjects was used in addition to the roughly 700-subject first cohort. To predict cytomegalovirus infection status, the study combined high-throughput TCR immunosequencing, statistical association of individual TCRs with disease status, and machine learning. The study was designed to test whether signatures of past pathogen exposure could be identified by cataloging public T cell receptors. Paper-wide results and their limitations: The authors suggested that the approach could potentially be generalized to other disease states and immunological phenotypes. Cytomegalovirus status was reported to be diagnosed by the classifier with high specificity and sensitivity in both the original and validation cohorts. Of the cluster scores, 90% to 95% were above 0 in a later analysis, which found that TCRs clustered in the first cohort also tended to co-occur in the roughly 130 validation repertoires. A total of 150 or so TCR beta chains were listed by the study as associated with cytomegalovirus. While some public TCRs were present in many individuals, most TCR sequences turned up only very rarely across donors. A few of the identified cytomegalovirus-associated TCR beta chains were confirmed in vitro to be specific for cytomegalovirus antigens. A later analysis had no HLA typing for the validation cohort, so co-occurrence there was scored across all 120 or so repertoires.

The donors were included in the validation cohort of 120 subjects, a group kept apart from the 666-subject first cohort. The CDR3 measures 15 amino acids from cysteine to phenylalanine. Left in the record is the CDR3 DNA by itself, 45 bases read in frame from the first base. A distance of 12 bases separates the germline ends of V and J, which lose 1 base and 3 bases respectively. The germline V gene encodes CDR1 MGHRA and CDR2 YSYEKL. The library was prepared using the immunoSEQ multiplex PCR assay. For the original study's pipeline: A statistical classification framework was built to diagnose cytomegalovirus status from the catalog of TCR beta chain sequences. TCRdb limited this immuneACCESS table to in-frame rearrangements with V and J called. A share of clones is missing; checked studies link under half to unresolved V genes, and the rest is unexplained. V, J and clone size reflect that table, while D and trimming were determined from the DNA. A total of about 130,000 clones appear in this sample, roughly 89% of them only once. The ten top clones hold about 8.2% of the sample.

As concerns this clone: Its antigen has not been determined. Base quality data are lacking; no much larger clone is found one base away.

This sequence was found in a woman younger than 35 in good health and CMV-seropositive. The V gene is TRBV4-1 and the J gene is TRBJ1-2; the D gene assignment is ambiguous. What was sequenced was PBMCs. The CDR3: CASSQVSGPDYGYTF. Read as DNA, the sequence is TGCGCCAGCAGCCAAGTGTCAGGCCCCGACTATGGCTACACCTTC.